This T cell receptor (beta chain) was observed in a study of shared T cell receptors in the human thymus. Sequenced by immunoSEQ multiplex PCR; TCRdb stores in-frame clones only, minus some. This table holds about 380,000 clones, around 95% found once. This CDR3 contains 15 residues. Looked up from germline, CDR1 is MNHEY and CDR2 is SVGAGI. With 6 bases clipped from V and 6 bases from J, the junction kept 6 bases outside the gene matches. V usage is TRBV6-5 and J usage is TRBJ2-2, with 11 positions matching TRBD2. Sequencing was done on a sample of thymocytes. The clonotype comes from a human donor. CDR3 protein: CASSRLAGSPGELFF. The CDR3, as DNA: TGTGCCAGCAGCAGACTAGCGGGATCGCCCGGGGAGCTGTTTTTT.